This TCR beta chain was sequenced for a study of T cells after yellow fever vaccination. CDR1 and CDR2 from the germline V gene are SGHDT and YYEEEE. J lost 12 bases, V lost 1 base, and 4 bases had no gene match. CDR3 length: 11 amino acids. On this clonotype: Its cognate antigen is unknown.

Study findings and constraints: Post-booster repertoires again held most primary-vaccination clones (about 95% CD4, around 90% CD8).

TCRdb fed the 5' RACE reads into MiXCR, producing one record per CDR3 protein. The table lists roughly 250,000 distinct CDR3 sequences, 13% of them singletons. This clonotype was sampled from a man aged 25-45 years who received the YFV17D yellow fever vaccine. This sequence joins TRBV5-6 and TRBJ2-7, with 7 bases identical to TRBD2. The sample consisted of CD4+ T cells sorted from PBMCs, taken 45 days after the yellow fever booster vaccination. CDR3 loop: CASSLKRDSYF. For the CDR3, the DNA is TGTGCCAGCAGCTTGAAGCGGGACTCGTACTTC.